This T cell receptor (beta chain) was sequenced for a study of cytomegalovirus exposure and HLA in healthy donors. Primers: 60 Vbeta forward and 13 Jbeta reverse. Data came from immunoSEQ multiplex PCR; TCRdb stores just in-frame clones and leaves some out. The sample shows tens of thousands of clones, 81% of them seen only once. Germline CDR1 is LNHDA and CDR2 is SQIVND (reference sequence). The V and J ends lost 3 bases and 1 base, in that order; junction bases with no gene match: 10. The CDR3 covers 17 residues. This chain uses TRBV19 with TRBJ2-5; 8 nucleotides match TRBD2. Sequencing was performed on PBMCs. This sequence was found in a girl aged 2 to 9 in good health and CMV-seropositive. CDR3 bases: TGTGCCAGTAGTATGATAGGCAGCGGGAGCCTCCAAGAGACCCAGTACTTC. This gives the protein CASSMIGSGSLQETQYF.